The present T cell receptor (beta chain) was sequenced within a study of quantifying T cell responses using KT2 cells. Study in general: cDNA was made from DNase-treated RNA using alpha and beta constant primers.

Broader study findings: KT2 clone alpha and beta sequence counts scaled linearly with input KT2 cell number.

In germline, CDR1 is SGHTA, CDR2 FQGNSA. The CDR3 totals 14 residues. Trimming left V 8 bases short and J 2 bases short, with 15 bases between. An oligo carrying a UMI was ligated to the cDNA 3' end. The first PCR ran roughly 4 cycles with an equimolar RC1.1 and RC1.2 beta primer mix. Starting with the second PCR, alpha and beta TCR chains went through separate processing. TCRdb analysed the UMI-ligation and nested PCR reads with MiXCR anew, one entry per CDR3 protein. The sample holds 45,000 to 65,000 distinct CDR3 sequences; about 12% are singletons and the top ten take 9.4%. Known numbers of the T cell clone KT2 were added to PBMC. Different KT2-to-PBMC ratios were created with a constant PBMC count. On this clonotype itself: Its antigen remains unknown.

This rearrangement joins TRBV7-2 to TRBJ1-1, with D possibly matching TRBD1 (5 bases). The sequence came from a human donor. The specimen was PBMCs spiked with cells of the T cell clone KT2. The CDR3 sequence is CASHPAGPNTEAFF. In DNA form, the CDR3 reads TGTGCCAGCCACCCGGCGGGGCCTAACACTGAAGCTTTCTTT.